This is a list of T cell receptor beta chains from one sample in a study of T-cell reconstitution after alpha-beta-depleted transplantation in children. Each CDR3 protein is one row after TCRdb ran MiXCR on the PCR reads. The sample comprises some 490,000 distinct CDR3 sequences, approximately 12% of which are singletons, and under 7% rests with the top ten. The starting material was PBMCs from the stem cell graft donor, obtained from the stem cell graft. The receptors originated from a human donor who donated a stem cell graft to a child with combined immunodeficiency. Both conserved end residues are part of each CDR3. The D gene is left open where the match is weak. The listing skips clone size in some rows; elsewhere it reads once, few, many or a size class.

j_gene: TRBJ2-1
d_gene: TRBD2
abundance: many
v_gene: TRBV12-3/TRBV12-4
CDR3aa: CASSSIGPGLAGVNEQFF
CDR3nt: TGTGCCAGCAGCAGTATTGGACCGGGACTAGCGGGAGTTAATGAGCAGTTCTTC

j_gene: TRBJ2-3
d_gene: TRBD1
abundance: .
v_gene: TRBV10-3
CDR3aa: CAISEPGTVDTQYF
CDR3nt: TGTGCCATCAGTGAGCCGGGGACAGTCGATACGCAGTATTTT

j_gene: TRBJ1-5
d_gene: .
abundance: many
v_gene: TRBV27
CDR3aa: CASSWGGNQPQHF
CDR3nt: TGTGCCAGCAGTTGGGGGGGGAATCAGCCCCAGCATTTT

j_gene: TRBJ2-1
d_gene: TRBD2
abundance: few
v_gene: TRBV7-2
CDR3aa: CASSLAGTSTEQFF
CDR3nt: TGTGCCAGCAGCTTAGCGGGGACTAGCACTGAGCAGTTCTTC

j_gene: TRBJ2-1
d_gene: .
abundance: many
v_gene: TRBV30
CDR3aa: CAWSEWRNEQFF
CDR3nt: TGTGCCTGGAGTGAATGGAGGAATGAGCAGTTCTTC

j_gene: TRBJ2-1
d_gene: .
abundance: .
v_gene: TRBV5-1
CDR3aa: CASSLASSRSGYNEQFF
CDR3nt: TGCGCCAGCAGCTTGGCTTCTAGCCGCTCGGGGTACAATGAGCAGTTCTTC

j_gene: TRBJ2-2
d_gene: TRBD1
abundance: .
v_gene: TRBV27
CDR3aa: CASSRAGGTGELFF
CDR3nt: TGTGCCAGCAGTCGCGCAGGGGGCACCGGGGAGCTGTTTTTT

j_gene: TRBJ1-5
d_gene: .
abundance: .
v_gene: TRBV5-8
CDR3aa: CASGQRGGGFQPQHF
CDR3nt: TGTGCCAGCGGTCAACGGGGAGGGGGTTTTCAGCCCCAGCATTTT

j_gene: TRBJ2-7
d_gene: TRBD2
abundance: few
v_gene: TRBV30
CDR3aa: CAWSPGTSGGPEEQYF
CDR3nt: TGTGCCTGGAGTCCCGGGACTAGCGGAGGGCCTGAAGAGCAGTACTTC

j_gene: TRBJ2-3
d_gene: TRBD2
abundance: few
v_gene: TRBV7-6
CDR3aa: CASSLFGLAGTTDTQYF
CDR3nt: TGTGCCAGCAGCTTATTTGGGCTAGCGGGGACCACAGATACGCAGTATTTT

j_gene: TRBJ2-1
d_gene: TRBD2
abundance: few
v_gene: TRBV10-3
CDR3aa: CAISEWGTSVKNEQFF
CDR3nt: TGTGCCATCAGTGAGTGGGGGACTAGCGTAAAGAATGAGCAGTTCTTC

j_gene: TRBJ2-5
d_gene: .
abundance: .
v_gene: TRBV20-1
CDR3aa: CSAVPEETQYF
CDR3nt: TGCAGTGCCGTTCCTGAGGAGACCCAGTACTTC

j_gene: TRBJ2-3
d_gene: TRBD2
abundance: few
v_gene: TRBV5-1
CDR3aa: CASSLSRRGGFTDTQYF
CDR3nt: TGCGCCAGCAGCTTGTCTAGGCGGGGGGGATTCACAGATACGCAGTATTTT

j_gene: TRBJ2-3
d_gene: .
abundance: many
v_gene: TRBV7-2
CDR3aa: CASSLAPEGALADTQYF
CDR3nt: TGTGCCAGCAGCTTAGCGCCGGAGGGGGCATTGGCAGATACGCAGTATTTT

j_gene: TRBJ2-3
d_gene: .
abundance: many
v_gene: TRBV24-1
CDR3aa: CATSDLASDTDTQYF
CDR3nt: TGTGCCACCAGTGATTTGGCTAGCGACACAGATACGCAGTATTTT

j_gene: TRBJ1-4
d_gene: .
abundance: few
v_gene: TRBV29-1
CDR3aa: CSVEVGAGDEKLFF
CDR3nt: TGCAGCGTTGAGGTGGGGGCGGGAGATGAAAAACTGTTTTTT

j_gene: TRBJ2-3
d_gene: .
abundance: few
v_gene: TRBV4-3
CDR3aa: CASSLHQGRSTDTQYF
CDR3nt: TGCGCCAGCAGCCTTCACCAGGGACGCAGCACAGATACGCAGTATTTT

j_gene: TRBJ2-7
d_gene: TRBD1
abundance: few
v_gene: TRBV20-1
CDR3aa: CSGTQGRAYEQYF
CDR3nt: TGCAGTGGGACACAGGGGCGAGCCTACGAGCAGTACTTC

j_gene: TRBJ2-2
d_gene: TRBD2
abundance: many
v_gene: TRBV5-1
CDR3aa: CASSLSSGITGELFF
CDR3nt: TGCGCCAGCAGCTTGTCTAGCGGGATCACCGGGGAGCTGTTTTTT

j_gene: TRBJ1-2
d_gene: TRBD1
abundance: few
v_gene: TRBV19
CDR3aa: CASSRETGWDGYTF
CDR3nt: TGTGCCAGTAGCAGAGAGACAGGGTGGGATGGCTACACCTTC

j_gene: TRBJ2-7
d_gene: TRBD1
abundance: many
v_gene: TRBV5-1
CDR3aa: CASSKGQGGNEQYF
CDR3nt: TGCGCCAGCAGCAAGGGACAGGGAGGTAACGAGCAGTACTTC

j_gene: TRBJ2-3
d_gene: TRBD2
abundance: few
v_gene: TRBV20-1
CDR3aa: CSAPRTSGSPSTDTQYF
CDR3nt: TGCAGTGCCCCCAGGACTAGCGGGAGCCCTAGCACAGATACGCAGTATTTT

j_gene: TRBJ2-5
d_gene: .
abundance: .
v_gene: TRBV5-1
CDR3aa: CASSLAPVGRWETQYF
CDR3nt: TGCGCCAGCAGCTTGGCCCCCGTGGGGCGATGGGAGACCCAGTACTTC

j_gene: TRBJ2-3
d_gene: TRBD2
abundance: many
v_gene: TRBV7-9
CDR3aa: CASSPGLAVTDTQYF
CDR3nt: TGTGCCAGCAGCCCCGGACTAGCGGTCACAGATACGCAGTATTTT